A single sample gave rise to the 21 T cell receptor beta chains below, sequenced in a study of spatial heterogeneity in lung cancer (dated 2019 in TCRdb). Library generation was performed with 5' RACE. Reads for this sample came from a NextSeq 500. TCRdb reworked the public reads: Q25 trimming with fastp, MiXCR clone assembly, productive beta chains retained. When rows share a CDR3 protein, they turn into one entry using the most common DNA and genes. The sample has some 40,000 distinct CDR3 sequences on record, 3% to 3.5% of them singletons. The top ten constitute under 40% of the sample. The time point label on this specimen signifies: sample taken at primary tumor resection. Sequencing used normal lung tissue next to the tumor, obtained at surgery. The receptors derive from a male donor with early-stage non-small cell lung cancer.

This clonotype was seen many times. CDR3 sequence reads: CASTLTGGNTDTQYF. For the CDR3, the DNA is TGTGCCAGCACCCTCACAGGGGGCAACACAGATACGCAGTATTTT. The chain has TRBV6-5 and TRBJ2-3; 9 nucleotides match TRBD1. This CDR3 has 15 amino acids. Germline V CDR1 and CDR2: MNHEY, SVGAGI. Germline trimming cut 7 bases from V and 2 bases from J; bases unmatched to any gene: 7.

This clonotype came up many times. The gene calls are TRBV27 and TRBJ2-1; D is undetermined. Trimming took off 6 bases at V and 2 bases at J, with 11 bases between the two ends. CDR1 MNHEY and CDR2 SMNVEV come from the germline V gene (reference sequence). The CDR3 has 14 residues. The CDR3 reads CASSLRAAYNEQFF. For the CDR3, the DNA is TGTGCCAGCAGCCTCCGGGCCGCCTACAATGAGCAGTTCTTC.

The chain links TRBV3-1 to TRBJ2-7; 8 bases fit TRBD1. V lost 4 bases to trimming and J lost 2 bases; unmatched junction nucleotides: 4. The germline gives CDR1 LGHDT, CDR2 YNNKEL (reference sequence). The CDR3 contains 14 residues. CDR3 in DNA: TGTGCCAGCAGCCGGAAGACAGGGGCCTACGAGCAGTACTTC. It encodes CASSRKTGAYEQYF.

This clonotype was seen ten or more times. The chain recombines TRBV9 with TRBJ2-7, with D possibly TRBD2 on 5 matching bases. V was cut by 4 bases and J by 0 bases, with 5 bases left in between. Germline CDR1 SGDLS, CDR2 YYNGEE. This CDR3 is 12 amino acids long. DNA for the CDR3: TGTGCCAGCAGCACTAGCTCCTACGAGCAGTACTTC. This sequence encodes CASSTSSYEQYF.

This clonotype has ten or more counts. This chain uses TRBV7-8 with TRBJ2-3; 7 positions agree with TRBD2. The CDR3 runs to 14 residues. Germline values: CDR1 SGHVS, CDR2 FQNEAQ. V shed 3 bases and J 2 bases; nucleotides not matched to a gene: 2. As DNA, the CDR3 is TGTGCCAGCAGCTTCCAGCGGGACACAGATACGCAGTATTTT. The encoded protein is CASSFQRDTDTQYF. The full variable domain, rest sourced from reference TRBV7-8 and TRBJ2-3, is GAGVSQSPRYKVAKRGQDVALRCDPISGHVSLFWYQQALGQGPEFLTYFQNEAQLDKSGLPSDRFFAERPEGSVSTLKIQRTQQEDSAVYLCASSFQRDTDTQYFGPGTRLTVL.

This clonotype was counted a few times. The chain recombines TRBV29-1 with TRBJ2-1; TRBD2 matches at 13 bases. V was pared by 7 bases and J by 6 bases, with 6 bases of the junction left unmatched. This CDR3 region has 14 residues. CDR1 and CDR2 from the germline V gene are SQVTM and ANQGSEA. CDR3 bases: TGCAGCGCCTCGCGGACTAGCGGGAGCAATGAGCAGTTCTTC. Protein sequence: CSASRTSGSNEQFF.

This clonotype was counted many times. This rearrangement joins TRBV7-8 to TRBJ1-5; perhaps TRBD1 as D (6 bases). The CDR3 length is 15 residues. V was cut by 1 base and J by 4 bases, with 11 bases left in between. Germline V lookup: CDR1 SGHVS, CDR2 FQNEAQ. The chain's CDR3 is CASSLVSRGNQPQHF. CDR3 bases: TGTGCCAGCAGCTTAGTCAGCAGGGGAAATCAGCCCCAGCATTTT. Looking up the rest from reference TRBV7-8 and TRBJ1-5 gives the full variable domain: GAGVSQSPRYKVAKRGQDVALRCDPISGHVSLFWYQQALGQGPEFLTYFQNEAQLDKSGLPSDRFFAERPEGSVSTLKIQRTQQEDSAVYLCASSLVSRGNQPQHFGDGTRLSIL.

This clonotype was seen ten or more times. V gene TRBV27 combines with J gene TRBJ1-2; unclear D gene. The V end lost 5 bases, the J end lost 2 bases, and 12 bases lay between the germline ends. This CDR3 has 14 residues. CDR1 is MNHEY, CDR2 SMNVEV, per germline (reference sequence). Here the CDR3 DNA reads TGTGCCAGCAGTCCCCTGAACTGGAACTATGGCTACACCTTC. This translates into CASSPLNWNYGYTF.

This clonotype was recorded many times. This chain links TRBV3-1 with TRBJ2-5; D unclear. Deletions cut 1 base from V and 7 bases from J, with 13 bases between. The CDR3 is 14 residues long. CDR1 and CDR2 (germline): LGHDT, YNNKEL (reference sequence). The CDR3 reads CASSQGVLGGTQYF. The CDR3 DNA follows: TGTGCCAGCAGCCAAGGGGTCCTAGGTGGGACCCAGTACTTC.

This clonotype came up many times. The chain recombines TRBV18 with TRBJ2-5; D call uncertain. V shed 2 bases and J shed 3 bases, with 7 bases lying between them. Looked up from germline, CDR1 is KGHSH and CDR2 is LQKENI. The CDR3 consists of 13 residues. CDR3 nucleotides: TGTGCCAGCTCACCATCGCCAAAAGAGACCCAGTACTTC. Translation gives CASSPSPKETQYF.

This clonotype was seen at least ten times. The chain links TRBV3-1 to TRBJ1-2; D is undetermined. V was clipped by 2 bases and J by 8 bases, with 9 bases between them. CDR1 is LGHDT, CDR2 YNNKEL, per germline (reference sequence). The CDR3 consists of 12 residues. The CDR3 protein is CASSQSSEGYTF. CDR3 coding DNA: TGTGCCAGCAGCCAATCCTCAGAGGGCTACACCTTC. Full variable domain (outside the CDR3, taken from reference TRBV3-1 and TRBJ1-2): DTAVSQTPKYLVTQMGNDKSIKCEQNLGHDTMYWYKQDSKKFLKIMFSYNNKELIINETVPNRFSPKSPDKAHLNLHINSLELGDSAVYFCASSQSSEGYTFGSGTRLTVV.

This clonotype has a count of ten or more. CDR3 residues: CASSYDSSYNEQFF. CDR3 nucleotide sequence: TGTGCCAGCAGTTACGACTCCTCCTACAATGAGCAGTTCTTC. The rearrangement joins TRBV6-5 to TRBJ2-1; D remains ambiguous. Trimming took 2 bases from V and 0 from J, leaving 5 bases between them. This CDR3 is 14 amino acids long. Germline V gene data show CDR1 as MNHEY and CDR2 as SVGAGI.

By proportion, this clonotype is medium-sized. The genes are TRBV5-1 and TRBJ2-1; 8 nucleotides line up with TRBD2. Germline loops: CDR1 SGHRS, CDR2 YFSETQ. The trim removed 1 base at V and 6 bases at J, leaving 3 bases unmatched. The CDR3 is 14 residues long. CDR3 amino acids: CASSLWTSSNEQFF. The CDR3 region has the DNA TGCGCCAGCAGCTTGTGGACTAGCTCCAATGAGCAGTTCTTC.

At least ten counts were recorded for this clonotype. This rearrangement joins TRBV7-9 to TRBJ1-6; perhaps TRBD1 as D (5 bases). CDR1 and CDR2 (germline): SEHNR, FQNEAQ (reference sequence). The CDR3 is made up of 14 amino acids. Trimming cost V 5 bases and J 7 bases, with 12 bases left between them. The CDR3: CASSPRGSNSPLHF. The CDR3 coding sequence is TGTGCCAGCAGCCCAAGGGGCTCCAATTCACCCCTCCACTTT.

This clonotype showed up many times. The J gene is TRBJ2-4, the V gene TRBV7-8; D is undetermined. The CDR3 is made up of 16 amino acids. Germline V gene sequence: CDR1 SGHVS, CDR2 FQNEAQ. V lost 2 bases and J 4 bases, leaving 15 bases between the germline ends. CDR3 amino acids: CASSLKQSHKKNIQYF. In DNA form, the CDR3 reads TGTGCCAGCAGCTTAAAGCAGTCGCACAAAAAAAACATTCAGTACTTC.

This clonotype was picked up a small number of times. The V gene is TRBV5-5, the J gene TRBJ1-6; D might be TRBD1 (5 bases). V was pared by 7 bases and J by 3 bases, with 8 bases between. Germline values: CDR1 SGHKS, CDR2 YYEKEE (reference sequence). CDR3 length: 13 residues. CDR3 region: CASRDSYNSPLHF. The CDR3, as DNA: TGTGCCAGCCGCGACAGCTATAATTCACCCCTCCACTTT. Drawing the rest from reference TRBV5-5 and TRBJ1-6, the complete variable domain is DAGVTQSPTHLIKTRGQQVTLRCSPISGHKSVSWYQQVLGQGPQFIFQYYEKEERGRGNFPDRFSARQFPNYSSELNVNALLLGDSALYLCASRDSYNSPLHFGNGTRLTVT.

This clonotype came up many times. This chain links TRBV5-1 with TRBJ2-1; 8 nucleotides agree with TRBD2. Unmatched junction bases numbered 12, after V lost 5 bases and J lost 2 bases. CDR1 and CDR2 from the germline V gene are SGHRS and YFSETQ. The CDR3 length is 17 residues. The CDR3, as DNA: TGCGCCAGCAGAGAGAGTGCGGGGGGTCCCCCCTACAATGAGCAGTTCTTC. This encodes CASRESAGGPPYNEQFF. Based on the CDR3 plus reference TRBV5-1 and TRBJ2-1, the full variable domain is KAGVTQTPRYLIKTRGQQVTLSCSPISGHRSVSWYQQTPGQGLQFLFEYFSETQRNKGNFPGRFSGRQFSNSRSEMNVSTLELGDSALYLCASRESAGGPPYNEQFFGPGTRLTVL.

This clonotype was counted many times. The V call is TRBV7-6, the J call TRBJ2-2; 10 bases fit TRBD2. Trimming at V came to 0 bases and at J to 5 bases, leaving 3 bases not matched to a gene. This CDR3 has 16 residues. Germline values: CDR1 SGHVS, CDR2 FNYEAQ. Here the CDR3 reads CASSLAASGRTGELFF. In DNA form, the CDR3 reads TGTGCCAGCAGCTTAGCCGCTAGCGGGAGAACCGGGGAGCTGTTTTTT.

This clonotype was found many times. The chain uses TRBV28 and TRBJ2-6; D remains unclear. V gave up 10 bases and J gave up 0 bases, with 13 bases separating them. The CDR3 is made up of 15 amino acids. Germline loops: CDR1 MDHEN, CDR2 SYDVKM. The DNA for the CDR3 is TGTGCCACTTCCGTCGTAAGCTCTGGGGCCAACGTCCTGACTTTC. Translated: CATSVVSSGANVLTF.

This clonotype was observed at least ten times. This chain connects TRBV21-1 to TRBJ1-2; TRBD1 is taken as the D call from the table, unchecked against the DNA. TRBV21-1 is an annotated pseudogene. This CDR3 spans 14 amino acids. The CDR3 DNA sequence: TGTGCCAGCAGCAAAATTGAACAGGGAAAGTGCTACACCTTC. Translation gives CASSKIEQGKCYTF.

This clonotype was detected ten times or more. This chain uses TRBV9 with TRBJ1-1; D remains ambiguous. Deletions cut 0 bases from V and 0 bases from J, with 6 bases between. This CDR3 contains 14 residues. CDR1 is SGDLS and CDR2 is YYNGEE in the germline V gene. The CDR3 region has the DNA TGTGCCAGCAGCGTAGGCGATGTGAACACTGAAGCTTTCTTT. It is translated as CASSVGDVNTEAFF. Variable domain in full (rest from reference TRBV9 and TRBJ1-1): DSGVTQTPKHLITATGQRVTLRCSPRSGDLSVYWYQQSLDQGLQFLIQYYNGEERAKGNILERFSAQQFPDLHSELNLSSLELGDSALYFCASSVGDVNTEAFFGQGTRLTVV.